These 14 T cell receptor beta chains originate from one sample sequenced in a study of T cell responses to AZD1222 COVID-19 vaccine. Sequencing was performed with immunoSEQ multiplex PCR; in TCRdb, only in-frame clones are kept and a portion is missing. The table records some 150,000 clones, roughly 92% of them present only once. The sample consisted of peripheral blood, taken on day 0 of AZD1222 vaccination. Every receptor here comes from an adult in good health.

A single count supports this clone. V is TRBV11-2 and J is TRBJ2-7; weak D call: TRBD1 (5 bases). Trimming took 8 bases from V and 3 from J, leaving 29 bases between them. The CDR3 runs 18 residues. Germline V CDR1 and CDR2: SGHAT, FQNNGV. The CDR3, as DNA: TGTGCCAGCGCTGCTACAGGATCTCGGCAGCCCTCACTCTACGAGCAGTACTTC. Amino acids: CASAATGSRQPSLYEQYF.

Comments on this clone: One end of the junction fails to match germline, which may point to a read error. This chain joins TRBV2 and TRBJ1-2, with 8 bases lining up with TRBD1. CDR1 SNHLY and CDR2 FYNNEI come from the germline V gene. The length of the CDR3 is 14 residues. CDR3: CASSEGQGRYGYTF. DNA for the CDR3: TGTGCCAGCAGCGAAGGACAGGGCCGCTATGGCTACACCTTC.

The gene calls are TRBV4-1 and TRBJ2-3; D remains unclear. The V and J ends lost 0 bases and 2 bases respectively, with 15 bases between them. The CDR3 extends over 17 amino acids. Germline CDR1 MGHRA, CDR2 YSYEKL. This CDR3 reads CASSQDPSGVNTDTQYF. The CDR3 DNA is TGCGCCAGCAGCCAAGACCCCAGTGGGGTCAACACAGATACGCAGTATTTT.

There are a few counts of this clone. Distinct nucleotide sequences in the sample also encode this CDR3. The chain uses TRBV28 and TRBJ2-3; the match to TRBD1 covers 9 bases. The germline CDR1 and CDR2 sequences are MDHEN and SYDVKM. After removal of 5 bases from V and 1 base from J, the junction contained 4 bases not matched to a gene. CDR3 length: 15 amino acids. CDR3 bases: TGTGCCAGCAGTGCACGGACAGGGGGCACAGATACGCAGTATTTT. Encoded protein: CASSARTGGTDTQYF.

This clone was found many times. The gene calls are TRBV11-3 and TRBJ2-1; D ambiguous. This CDR3 is 16 amino acids long. Germline values: CDR1 SGHNT, CDR2 YENEEA. With 5 bases removed from V and 1 base from J, the gap between germline ends came to 15 bases. The CDR3: CASSARGLGSYNEQFF. The CDR3 DNA is TGTGCCAGCAGCGCTCGTGGGTTGGGATCCTACAATGAGCAGTTCTTC.

The J gene is TRBJ1-4, the V gene TRBV18; no clear D. Trimming stripped 4 bases from V and 0 bases from J, with 9 bases between. CDR1 and CDR2 from the germline V gene are KGHSH and LQKENI. The CDR3 is 15 residues long. CDR3 loop: CASSRLSATNEKLFF. The CDR3 DNA reads TGTGCCAGCTCACGATTGAGTGCAACTAATGAAAAACTGTTTTTT.

The chain carries TRBV15 and TRBJ1-4, with D hard to call. V lost 3 bases to trimming and J lost 0 bases, with 14 bases between them. The length of the CDR3 is 17 residues. The germline CDR1 and CDR2 sequences are LNHNV and YYDKDF (reference sequence). CDR3 loop: CATSSPLDGATNEKLFF. The DNA for the CDR3 is TGTGCCACCAGCAGTCCATTGGACGGCGCAACTAATGAAAAACTGTTTTTT.

The V gene is TRBV5-1, the J gene TRBJ2-5; 8 bases are shared with TRBD1. The CDR3 length is 14 residues. V lost 2 bases to trimming and J lost 4 bases; unmatched junction nucleotides: 4. Per germline, CDR1 SGHRS and CDR2 YFSETQ. CDR3 DNA: TGCGCCAGCAGCTTACAGGGGGATAGAGAGACCCAGTACTTC. Amino acids: CASSLQGDRETQYF.

This clone came up once. This chain uses TRBV11-3 with TRBJ2-7; tentatively, D is TRBD1 (6 bases). Trimming removed 5 bases at V and 6 bases at J, with 14 bases between. The CDR3 has 13 residues. Germline V lookup: CDR1 SGHNT, CDR2 YENEEA. This chain's CDR3 is CASSLQGSREQYF. In DNA, the CDR3 is TGTGCCAGCAGCCTCCAGGGGTCGCGCGAGCAGTACTTC.

This rearrangement joins TRBV24-1 to TRBJ1-1; 7 bases map to TRBD1. With 7 bases clipped from V and 3 bases from J, the junction kept 7 bases outside the gene matches. This CDR3 comprises 14 residues. Germline V gene data show CDR1 as KGHDR and CDR2 as SFDVKD. The chain's CDR3 is CATRRQGRDTEAFF. Written as DNA, the CDR3 is TGTGCCACCAGGCGACAGGGCAGGGACACTGAAGCTTTCTTT.

The chain links TRBV4-1 to TRBJ1-2, with D unresolved. From germline, CDR1 is MGHRA and CDR2 YSYEKL. The CDR3 extends over 15 amino acids. The V and J ends lost 0 bases and 4 bases respectively, with 12 bases between them. CDR3 nucleotide sequence: TGCGCCAGCAGCCAAGAAACCACCGGGGTCTATGGCTACACCTTC. Translation gives CASSQETTGVYGYTF.

The rearrangement uses TRBV10-2 and TRBJ1-5, with unresolved D. The CDR3 length is 12 residues. The germline V gene encodes CDR1 WSHSY and CDR2 SAAADI. The germline V and J ends were trimmed by 5 bases and 5 bases, with 7 bases remaining between them. The CDR3 DNA reads TGCGCCAGCAGTACGTGGTATCAGCCCCAGCATTTT. Translated: CASSTWYQPQHF.

The V gene is TRBV18, the J gene TRBJ2-7; TRBD1 matches at 9 bases. Germline assignment: CDR1 KGHSH and CDR2 LQKENI. The CDR3 extends over 14 amino acids. Unmatched junction bases numbered 9, after V lost 8 bases and J lost 4 bases. The CDR3 bases are TGTGCCAGCACCCCGGACAGGGGAGGGTACGAGCAGTACTTC. This gives the protein CASTPDRGGYEQYF.

CDR3 nucleotide sequence: TGTGCCAGCAGTTTATTTCGGGACAGGAGTGAAAAACTGTTTTTT. It translates to CASSLFRDRSEKLFF. This chain joins TRBV28 and TRBJ1-4; TRBD1 matches 8 bases. V shed 1 base and J 7 bases; nucleotides not matched to a gene: 5. Germline values: CDR1 MDHEN, CDR2 SYDVKM. The CDR3 covers 15 residues.